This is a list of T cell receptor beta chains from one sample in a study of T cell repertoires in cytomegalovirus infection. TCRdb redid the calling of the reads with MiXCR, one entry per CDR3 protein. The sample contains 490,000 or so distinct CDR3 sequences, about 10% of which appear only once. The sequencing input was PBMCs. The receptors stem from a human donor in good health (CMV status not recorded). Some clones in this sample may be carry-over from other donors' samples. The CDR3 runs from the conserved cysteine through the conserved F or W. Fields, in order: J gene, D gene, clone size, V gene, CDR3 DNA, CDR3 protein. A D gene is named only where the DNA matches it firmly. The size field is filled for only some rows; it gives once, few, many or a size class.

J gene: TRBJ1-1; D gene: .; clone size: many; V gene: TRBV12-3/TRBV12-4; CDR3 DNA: TGTGCCAGCAGCTTGGGACAACCGAACACTGAAGCTTTCTTT; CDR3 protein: CASSLGQPNTEAFF
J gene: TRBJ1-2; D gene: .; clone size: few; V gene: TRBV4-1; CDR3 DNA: TGCGCCAGCAGCCAAGGTCCCGAGGGCTCTAACTATGGCTACACCTTC; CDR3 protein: CASSQGPEGSNYGYTF
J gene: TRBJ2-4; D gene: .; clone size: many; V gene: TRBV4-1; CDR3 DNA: TGCGCCAGCAGCCTCATAGTTCTCGCCAAAAACATTCAGTACTTC; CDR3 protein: CASSLIVLAKNIQYF
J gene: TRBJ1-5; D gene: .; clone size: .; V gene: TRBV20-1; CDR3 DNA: TGCAGTGCTATCGGGGACCTCAGCAATCAGCCCCAGCATTTT; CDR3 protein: CSAIGDLSNQPQHF
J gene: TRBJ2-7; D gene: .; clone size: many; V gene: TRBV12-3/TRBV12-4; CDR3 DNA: TGTGCCAGCAGTTCAGGCTCCTACGAGCAGTACTTC; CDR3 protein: CASSSGSYEQYF
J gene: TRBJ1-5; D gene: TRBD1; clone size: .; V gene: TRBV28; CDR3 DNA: TGTGCCAGCAGCCACAGGGGGCGAGGGCAGCCCCAGCATTTT; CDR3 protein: CASSHRGRGQPQHF
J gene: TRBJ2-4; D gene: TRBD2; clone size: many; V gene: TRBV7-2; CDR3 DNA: TGTGCCAGCAGCCCCCGGCGGGTCCGGGGGGGACTAGCGGGGATTCTAGCCAAAAACATTCAGTACTTC; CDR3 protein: CASSPRRVRGGLAGILAKNIQYF
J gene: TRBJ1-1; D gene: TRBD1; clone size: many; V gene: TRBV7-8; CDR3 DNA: TGTGCCAGCAGCTTCAACCCGGGACAGGGGAGCGGCACTGAAGCTTTCTTT; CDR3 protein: CASSFNPGQGSGTEAFF
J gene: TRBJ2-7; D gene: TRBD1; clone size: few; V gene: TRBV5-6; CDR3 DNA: TGTGCCAGCAGTTCGGACAGGGGGAGGCACGAGCAGTACTTC; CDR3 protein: CASSSDRGRHEQYF
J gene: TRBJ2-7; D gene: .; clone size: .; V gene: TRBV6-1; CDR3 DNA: TGTGCCAGCAGTGAGGGAGTCTACGAGCAGTACTTC; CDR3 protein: CASSEGVYEQYF
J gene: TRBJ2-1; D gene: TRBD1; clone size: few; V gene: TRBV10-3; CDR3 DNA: TGTGCCATCAGCCGGGACAGGGAAGCCCGTTTGGCGTTCTTC; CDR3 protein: CAISRDREARLAFF
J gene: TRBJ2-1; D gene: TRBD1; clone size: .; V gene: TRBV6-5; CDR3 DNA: TGTGCCAGCAGTATCAGGGGGCAAAATGAGCAGTTCTTC; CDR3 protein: CASSIRGQNEQFF
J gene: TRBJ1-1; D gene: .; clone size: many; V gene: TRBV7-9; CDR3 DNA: TGTGCCAGCAGCGGGGGGACAACGAACACTGAAGCTTTCTTT; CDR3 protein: CASSGGTTNTEAFF
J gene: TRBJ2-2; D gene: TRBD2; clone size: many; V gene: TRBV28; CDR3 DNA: TGTGCCAGCAGTACGGGGGGGGCCCAGAACACCGGGGAGCTGTTTTTT; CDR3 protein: CASSTGGAQNTGELFF
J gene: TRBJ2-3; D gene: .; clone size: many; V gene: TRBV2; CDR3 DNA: TGTGCCAGCAGTGAGCTGGGGGCGGATACGCAGTATTTT; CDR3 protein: CASSELGADTQYF
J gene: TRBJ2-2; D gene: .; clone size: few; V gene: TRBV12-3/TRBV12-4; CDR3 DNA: TGTGCCAGCAGCGACAGTGGCACCGGGGAGCTGTTTTTT; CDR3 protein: CASSDSGTGELFF